This T cell receptor beta chain was captured in a study of T cell responses to AZD1222 COVID-19 vaccine. Study-wide results and caveats: It was only after the peak T cell response that any repertoires were sampled. Increased Spike-specific TCR breadth and depth were observed after two AZD1222 doses.

Here immunoSEQ multiplex PCR was the method, and the copy in TCRdb shows in-frame clones only, minus some. The sample has 95,000 to 100,000 clones, about 88% seen once. On this clone itself: Its antigen is currently unknown.

J gave up 6 bases and V 2 bases, and 3 bases lay outside the gene matches. The CDR3 extends over 14 amino acids. Germline CDR1 reads SGHTA; CDR2 reads FQGNSA. This TCR was recovered from an adult who received the AZD1222 COVID-19 vaccine. The material was peripheral blood, obtained 28 days after the second AZD1222 dose. V gene TRBV7-2 combines with J gene TRBJ2-7; TRBD2 aligns across 11 bases. As DNA, the CDR3 is TGTGCCAGCAGCTTACTAGCGGGAGGTTCCGAGCAGTACTTC. Its translation: CASSLLAGGSEQYF. Full variable domain (outside the CDR3, taken from reference TRBV7-2 and TRBJ2-7): GAGVSQSPSNKVTEKGKDVELRCDPISGHTALYWYRQSLGQGLEFLIYFQGNSAPDKSGLPSDRFSAERTGGSVSTLTIQRTQQEDSAVYLCASSLLAGGSEQYFGPGTRLTVT.